This T cell receptor (beta chain) was identified in a study of T cell responses to AZD1222 COVID-19 vaccine. Study observations and caveats: Most donors were white British and more were female, and clonal diversity was possibly underestimated. Repertoires were collected only later (after the peak T cell response had occurred).

Method: immunoSEQ multiplex PCR; TCRdb's copy keeps in-frame clones and lacks some. The table has under 100,000 clones, roughly 88% seen once; the top ten hold 9% to 14%. Details on this clone: Its target is not known.

The starting material was peripheral blood, obtained 28 days after the second AZD1222 dose. This clonotype was sampled from an adult who received the AZD1222 COVID-19 vaccine.

CDR3 sequence: CASSRGDPEAFF. Written as DNA, the CDR3 is TGTGCCAGCAGCCGGGGCGACCCTGAAGCTTTCTTT. The V gene is TRBV5-4, the J gene TRBJ1-1, with D possibly TRBD1 on 5 matching bases. In germline, CDR1 is SGHNT, CDR2 YYREEE (reference sequence). Trimming pared 4 bases from V and 6 bases from J, leaving 10 bases between. This CDR3 is built from 12 residues.